This T cell receptor (beta chain) came from a study of blood T cell repertoires in COVID-19. Study information: T cells, B-cell-depleted T cells, or PBMCs provided the cDNA or gDNA that served as material.

The CDR3 is 11 amino acids. Trimming removed 8 bases from V and 4 bases from J, with 6 bases in between. Germline V CDR1 and CDR2: MGHDK, SYGVNS. Authors' processing steps: Amplifying reference gene primers gave estimates of nucleated cell counts. The table came from immunoSEQ multiplex PCR; TCRdb's copy has only in-frame clones and leaves some out. V and J calls and clone size are as listed in that table; D and trimming were resolved from the DNA. The sample has roughly 50,000 clones, 84% seen once; the top ten hold approximately 13%. The chain links TRBV25-1 to TRBJ2-1; D ambiguous. The sequencing sample was made of peripheral blood. The TCR was taken from a woman older than 75 with acute or convalescent COVID-19. CDR3 in DNA: TGTGCCAGCTCCCTTTACAATGAGCAGTTCTTC. Translation gives CASSLYNEQFF.